Following are 4 T cell receptor beta chains from one sample sequenced in a study of cytomegalovirus exposure and HLA in healthy donors. The method was immunoSEQ multiplex PCR; TCRdb's version includes in-frame clones alone and lacks a portion of them. The table includes 60,000 to 90,000 clones, around four fifths detected once. The material sequenced was PBMCs. Source of these receptors: a man under 40 in good health and CMV-seronegative.

This chain joins TRBV6-1 and TRBJ1-1; 7 bases are a match to TRBD1. There are 15 residues in the CDR3. The V gene's germline CDR1 is MNHNS and CDR2 SASEGT. The J segment lost 0 bases and the V segment lost 7 bases, leaving 8 bases of the junction unmatched. The DNA of the CDR3 is TGTGCCAGCACCGGGACAGCACTCATGAACACTGAAGCTTTCTTT. Amino acids: CASTGTALMNTEAFF.

The rearrangement joins TRBV7-2 to TRBJ1-1; D is unresolved. The CDR3 covers 13 residues. Germline V gives CDR1 SGHTA, CDR2 FQGNSA. The germline V and J ends were trimmed by 5 bases and 5 bases, with 12 bases remaining between them. The CDR3 DNA reads TGTGCCAGCAGCCTACAAAGAGGGACTGAAGCTTTCTTT. It translates to CASSLQRGTEAFF.

The chain carries TRBV18 and TRBJ2-5; the D gene is possibly TRBD2 (5 bases). This CDR3 comprises 13 residues. With 6 bases removed from V and 5 bases from J, the gap between germline ends came to 13 bases. CDR1 and CDR2 (germline): KGHSH, LQKENI. The CDR3 loop is CASSTYREETQYF. The CDR3 bases are TGTGCCAGCTCGACCTATAGGGAGGAGACCCAGTACTTC.

This rearrangement joins TRBV7-2 to TRBJ2-3, with D hard to call. The CDR3 spans 13 residues. Germline V gene sequence: CDR1 SGHTA, CDR2 FQGNSA. Trimming pared 3 bases from V and 2 bases from J, leaving 6 bases between. This CDR3 is CASSLEFTDTQYF. CDR3 bases: TGTGCCAGCAGCTTGGAGTTCACAGATACGCAGTATTTT.